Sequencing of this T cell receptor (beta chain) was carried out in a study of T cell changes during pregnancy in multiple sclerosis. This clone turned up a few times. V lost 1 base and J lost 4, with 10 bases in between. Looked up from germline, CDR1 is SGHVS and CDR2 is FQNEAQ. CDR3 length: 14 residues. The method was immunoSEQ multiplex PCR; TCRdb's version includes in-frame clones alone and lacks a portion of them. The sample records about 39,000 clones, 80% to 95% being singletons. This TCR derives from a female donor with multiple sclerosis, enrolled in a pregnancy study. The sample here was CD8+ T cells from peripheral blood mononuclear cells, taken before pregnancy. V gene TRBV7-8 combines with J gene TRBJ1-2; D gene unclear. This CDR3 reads CASSLDTGSYGYTF. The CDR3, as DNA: TGTGCCAGCAGCTTAGATACCGGGAGCTATGGCTACACCTTC. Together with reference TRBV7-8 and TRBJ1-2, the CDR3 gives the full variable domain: GAGVSQSPRYKVAKRGQDVALRCDPISGHVSLFWYQQALGQGPEFLTYFQNEAQLDKSGLPSDRFFAERPEGSVSTLKIQRTQQEDSAVYLCASSLDTGSYGYTFGSGTRLTVV.